Listed below are T cell receptor beta chains from one sample, sequenced in a study of blood T cells in healthy people across ages. MiXCR was run by TCRdb on the 5' RACE reads, yielding one entry per CDR3 protein. The repertoire holds over a million distinct CDR3 sequences, with roughly 45% as singletons. The sequenced sample consisted of blood. These receptors were taken from a woman aged 55-70 years in good health. The CDR3 runs from the conserved cysteine through the conserved F or W. The order of the fields is CDR3 protein, V gene, J gene, CDR3 length.

CDR3: CASSPISLNTEAFF
V: TRBV18
J: TRBJ1-1
length: 14

CDR3: CASSVGGMGTGELFF
V: TRBV9
J: TRBJ2-2
length: 15

CDR3: CASSLSGPPHNEQFF
V: TRBV27
J: TRBJ2-1
length: 15

CDR3: CASSRTGTPSTDTQYF
V: TRBV6-5
J: TRBJ2-3
length: 16

CDR3: CASSQDYHYTEEQYF
V: TRBV3-1
J: TRBJ2-7
length: 15

CDR3: CASSTGTASKWSPLHF
V: TRBV6-6
J: TRBJ1-6
length: 16

CDR3: CASTQDQGPQETRYF
V: TRBV7-9
J: TRBJ2-5
length: 15

CDR3: CSGDTGQGTDTQYF
V: TRBV29-1
J: TRBJ2-3
length: 14

CDR3: CASSPYTPGLANTGELFF
V: TRBV7-8
J: TRBJ2-2
length: 18

CDR3: CASSGSSSDTQYF
V: TRBV2
J: TRBJ2-3
length: 13

CDR3: CASSPLARAHNEQFF
V: TRBV9
J: TRBJ2-1
length: 15

CDR3: CASRKAGSTDTQYF
V: TRBV12-3/TRBV12-4
J: TRBJ2-3
length: 14

CDR3: CAISLREGEKLFF
V: TRBV10-3
J: TRBJ1-4
length: 13

CDR3: CASSGGQKETQYF
V: TRBV12-3/TRBV12-4
J: TRBJ2-5
length: 13

CDR3: CVSSPGHLMYQETQYF
V: TRBV7-8
J: TRBJ2-5
length: 16

CDR3: CATRGNRGPYEQYF
V: TRBV19
J: TRBJ2-7
length: 14

CDR3: CASSLTVDRPYEQYF
V: TRBV5-1
J: .
length: 15

CDR3: CATSRVRWGYEQYF
V: TRBV15
J: TRBJ2-7
length: 14

CDR3: CAWSPSGLAGVGNEQFF
V: TRBV30
J: TRBJ2-1
length: 17

CDR3: CATSRRQGGGYTF
V: TRBV15
J: TRBJ1-2
length: 13

CDR3: CASSGNTGLGGYTF
V: TRBV5-1
J: TRBJ1-2
length: 14

CDR3: CASSVAPGLATTDTQYF
V: TRBV9
J: TRBJ2-3
length: 17

CDR3: CASSLTGGGLAGGEQYF
V: TRBV7-3
J: TRBJ2-5
length: 17